Listed here are 20 T cell receptor beta chains from one sample, sequenced in a study of shared clonotypes between healthy human individuals. Repertoires were generated with immunoSEQ multiplex PCR, while TCRdb's copy carries only in-frame clones and drops some. Altogether approximately 2,200,000 clones are present, around 93% being singletons, with the ten largest covering 1.7%. Naive CD8 cells lacked CD45RO and underwent positive selection for CCR7, leaving out terminally differentiated effector memory CD45RA+ cells. The sequenced material came from naive CD8+ T cells from PBMCs. The receptors derive from a man younger than 30 in good health. Some clones in this sample may be carry-over from other donors' samples.

The chain uses TRBV29-1 and TRBJ2-1; D not resolved. This CDR3 region has 12 residues. Per germline, CDR1 SQVTM and CDR2 ANQGSEA. With 4 bases removed from V and 9 bases from J, the gap between germline ends came to 13 bases. CDR3 sequence (DNA): TGCAGCGTTGGTAAAGGGCCAGGTGAGCAGTTCTTC. It translates to CSVGKGPGEQFF.

V and J are TRBV6-1 and TRBJ1-3, with a tentative D call TRBD1 (6 bases). This CDR3 comprises 14 residues. V lost 8 bases and J lost 4, with 15 bases in between. Germline lookup yields CDR1 MNHNS and CDR2 SASEGT. The DNA for the CDR3 is TGTGCCAGCCCCGGGGGGCAGGACGGAAACACCATATATTTT. Amino acids: CASPGGQDGNTIYF.

The chain is built from TRBV18 and TRBJ1-2; a weak D match, TRBD1 (5 bases). V shed 0 bases and J shed 0 bases, with 8 bases lying between them. In germline, CDR1 is KGHSH, CDR2 LQKENI. The CDR3 has 15 amino acids. The CDR3 loop reads CASSPPGPTNYGYTF. In DNA, the CDR3 is TGTGCCAGCTCACCACCGGGGCCTACTAACTATGGCTACACCTTC.

The chain is built from TRBV5-6 and TRBJ2-5; D is unclear. There are 15 residues in the CDR3. CDR1 is SGHDT and CDR2 is YYEEEE in the germline V gene. Trimming removed 1 base from V and 6 bases from J, with 16 bases in between. As DNA, the CDR3 is TGTGCCAGCAGCTTGCCGCCGAGTGGGGAAAAGACCCAGTACTTC. Amino acids: CASSLPPSGEKTQYF.

The chain uses TRBV13 and TRBJ1-1; 7 bases are a match to TRBD1. V lost 1 base, J lost 1 base, and 6 bases stayed unmatched. The CDR3 runs to 16 residues. CDR1 PRHDT and CDR2 FYEKMQ come from the germline V gene (reference sequence). CDR3: CASSLAPGGTNTEAFF. CDR3 coding DNA: TGTGCCAGCAGCTTAGCCCCAGGGGGGACGAACACTGAAGCTTTCTTT. The full variable domain, completed using reference TRBV13 and TRBJ1-1, is AAGVIQSPRHLIKEKRETATLKCYPIPRHDTVYWYQQGPGQDPQFLISFYEKMQSDKGSIPDRFSAQQFSDYHSELNMSSLELGDSALYFCASSLAPGGTNTEAFFGQGTRLTVV.

The chain combines TRBV4-1 with TRBJ1-5, with 10 bases that match TRBD1. V gave up 1 base and J gave up 6 bases; unmatched junction bases: 12. The germline CDR1 and CDR2 sequences are MGHRA and YSYEKL. The CDR3 is 18 amino acids. The CDR3 protein is CASSQGTGGSSHSQPQHF. As DNA, the CDR3 is TGCGCCAGCAGCCAAGGGACAGGGGGGTCGTCCCACAGTCAGCCCCAGCATTTT.

The chain joins TRBV6-6 to TRBJ1-2; D call uncertain. The germline V and J ends were trimmed by 4 bases and 2 bases, with 8 bases remaining between them. The CDR3 spans 13 residues. Per germline, CDR1 MNHNY and CDR2 SVGAGI (reference sequence). The CDR3 bases are TGTGCCAGCAGTTCGGGCAGGAACTATGGCTACACCTTC. Translated, it gives CASSSGRNYGYTF.

The chain couples TRBV5-1 to TRBJ2-7, with D unclear. Germline V CDR1 and CDR2: SGHRS, YFSETQ. The CDR3 is 13 residues long. Trimming took 7 bases from V and 0 from J, leaving 11 bases between them. CDR3 protein: CASGSLSSYEQYF. For the CDR3, the DNA is TGCGCCAGCGGCAGCCTGAGCTCCTACGAGCAGTACTTC.

The chain couples TRBV13 to TRBJ1-4; D not resolved. This CDR3 is 16 amino acids long. The V and J ends lost 0 bases and 0 bases respectively, with 8 bases between them. Germline CDR1 and CDR2: PRHDT and FYEKMQ (reference sequence). The CDR3 is CASSLGRLATNEKLFF. The CDR3 DNA follows: TGTGCCAGCAGCTTAGGACGGCTCGCAACTAATGAAAAACTGTTTTTT.

This chain connects TRBV6-6 to TRBJ2-7; 12 bases are shared with TRBD2. With V trimmed by 8 bases and J by 0 bases, 5 bases remained unmatched. Germline lookup yields CDR1 MNHNY and CDR2 SVGAGI (reference sequence). The CDR3 length is 15 residues. The CDR3 spells CASRGLAGSSYEQYF. CDR3 nucleotides: TGTGCCAGCCGGGGACTAGCGGGTAGCTCCTACGAGCAGTACTTC.

This sequence joins TRBV29-1 and TRBJ2-7; 14 bases fit TRBD2. This CDR3 spans 17 amino acids. Trimming removed 7 bases from V and 5 bases from J; junction bases left unmatched: 16. Germline lookup yields CDR1 SQVTM and CDR2 ANQGSEA. The CDR3 loop reads CSANLPGLAGAGNEQYF. CDR3 bases: TGCAGCGCTAACCTTCCGGGACTAGCGGGAGCGGGCAACGAGCAGTACTTC.

About this clone: The same CDR3 arises from other DNA sequences in this sample as well. The chain carries TRBV6-5 and TRBJ2-7; D gene ambiguous. V gave up 3 bases and J gave up 6 bases, with 9 bases separating them. The germline CDR1 and CDR2 sequences are MNHEY and SVGAGI. CDR3 size: 12 residues. The CDR3 reads CASSYRSGEQYF. CDR3 in DNA: TGTGCCAGCAGTTATAGGTCCGGCGAGCAGTACTTC.

The chain links TRBV28 to TRBJ2-3; 8 bases agree with TRBD2. J gave up 4 bases and V 5 bases, and 14 bases lay outside the gene matches. The CDR3 runs to 17 residues. Germline lookup yields CDR1 MDHEN and CDR2 SYDVKM. The CDR3 protein is CASSPVRAGGPPDTQYF. The CDR3, as DNA: TGTGCCAGCAGTCCAGTCCGGGCGGGAGGCCCACCAGATACGCAGTATTTT.

This chain connects TRBV11-2 to TRBJ1-5; D unresolved. V lost 4 bases and J 9 bases, leaving 10 bases between the germline ends. The CDR3 runs to 12 residues. Germline CDR1 is SGHAT and CDR2 is FQNNGV. The CDR3 reads CASSYMSGPQHF. The CDR3 coding sequence is TGTGCCAGCAGCTACATGTCCGGGCCCCAGCATTTT.

The V gene is TRBV7-9, the J gene TRBJ2-7; D is perhaps TRBD2 (5 bases). The germline gives CDR1 SEHNR, CDR2 FQNEAQ (reference sequence). Trimming cost V 1 base and J 2 bases, with 9 bases left between them. The CDR3 has 14 amino acids. The CDR3 DNA sequence: TGTGCCAGCAGCTTAGTGGAGGAAACCTACGAGCAGTACTTC. It specifies CASSLVEETYEQYF.

This chain uses TRBV4-2 with TRBJ2-1; TRBD1 is a possible D gene (6 bases). Deletions cut 4 bases from V and 9 bases from J, with 19 bases between. This CDR3 region has 15 residues. CDR1 is LGHNA and CDR2 is YNFKEQ in the germline V gene. The CDR3 is CASSPEVRRGGEQFF. The CDR3, as DNA: TGTGCCAGCAGCCCCGAGGTCCGAAGAGGGGGTGAGCAGTTCTTC.

A word on this clone: Distinct nucleotide sequences in the sample also encode this CDR3. This sequence joins TRBV7-9 and TRBJ1-1, with D uncertain. V was cut by 5 bases and J by 4 bases, with 8 bases left in between. Germline V gene data show CDR1 as SEHNR and CDR2 as FQNEAQ (reference sequence). The CDR3 loop spans 12 amino acids. The CDR3 DNA follows: TGTGCCAGCAGCCTGACGGGCACTGAAGCTTTCTTT. Residues: CASSLTGTEAFF. The whole variable domain, filled in from reference TRBV7-9 and TRBJ1-1, reads DTGVSQNPRHKITKRGQNVTFRCDPISEHNRLYWYRQTLGQGPEFLTYFQNEAQLEKSRLLSDRFSAERPKGSFSTLEIQRTEQGDSAMYLCASSLTGTEAFFGQGTRLTVV.

The table lists this clone with a few counts. Other DNA sequences in the sample encode the same CDR3. This chain links TRBV27 with TRBJ2-7; 7 positions agree with TRBD2. Looked up from germline, CDR1 is MNHEY and CDR2 is SMNVEV (reference sequence). This CDR3 is built from 12 residues. V trimming: 5 bases; J trimming: 6 bases; junction bases outside the gene matches: 4. In DNA form, the CDR3 reads TGTGCCAGCAGTCCATGGGGGGGCGAGCAGTACTTC. Translating it yields CASSPWGGEQYF.

The rearrangement links TRBV7-9 to TRBJ1-1, with D possibly being TRBD1 (5 bases). The CDR3 is 15 residues long. With 4 bases removed from V and 0 bases from J, the gap between germline ends came to 12 bases. Germline V gene data show CDR1 as SEHNR and CDR2 as FQNEAQ (reference sequence). The CDR3 here is CASSSNRIMNTEAFF. The CDR3, as DNA: TGTGCCAGCAGCTCAAACAGGATCATGAACACTGAAGCTTTCTTT.

The J gene is TRBJ2-1, the V gene TRBV5-1; D is unresolved. This CDR3 is 12 amino acids long. The germline CDR1 and CDR2 sequences are SGHRS and YFSETQ. V was trimmed by 1 base and J by 8 bases, leaving 7 bases between them. Written as DNA, the CDR3 is TGCGCCAGCAGCTTGTCGCCACATGAGCAGTTCTTC. Its translation: CASSLSPHEQFF.